The 12 T cell receptor beta chains listed next were all sequenced from one sample in a study of cytomegalovirus exposure and HLA in healthy donors. Amplification used 60 Vbeta primers and 13 Jbeta primers. Only in-frame clones appear in the TCRdb table, and some are missing; sequencing was by immunoSEQ multiplex PCR. The sample carries about 110,000 clones, approximately 82% recorded once. The source material was PBMCs. All receptors come from a man aged 30-40 years in good health and CMV-seropositive.

This chain connects TRBV11-3 to TRBJ2-5; TRBD1 aligns across 12 bases. Trimming cost V 5 bases and J 5 bases; bases outside gene matches: 9. The CDR3 covers 16 residues. Germline lookup yields CDR1 SGHNT and CDR2 YENEEA. CDR3 loop: CASSPRGQGAGETQYF. For the CDR3, the DNA is TGTGCCAGCAGCCCGCGGGGACAGGGGGCGGGTGAGACCCAGTACTTC. Full variable domain (missing parts from reference TRBV11-3 and TRBJ2-5): EAGVVQSPRYKIIEKKQPVAFWCNPISGHNTLYWYLQNLGQGPELLIRYENEEAVDDSQLPKDRFSAERLKGVDSTLKIQPAELGDSAVYLCASSPRGQGAGETQYFGPGTRLLVL.

This clone was counted a few times. This chain uses TRBV7-9 with TRBJ1-6; no reliable D call. The CDR3 runs 13 residues. Germline CDR1 SEHNR, CDR2 FQNEAQ (reference sequence). The germline V and J ends were trimmed by 0 bases and 10 bases, with 7 bases remaining between them. CDR3: CASSLARESPLHF. The CDR3, as DNA: TGTGCCAGCAGCTTAGCGAGAGAATCACCCCTCCACTTT.

This rearrangement joins TRBV4-1 to TRBJ2-3; 7 positions agree with TRBD1. CDR3 length equals 17 residues. V lost 4 bases and J lost 1; bases outside the gene matches: 11. Germline loops: CDR1 MGHRA, CDR2 YSYEKL. This chain's CDR3 is CASSPLRWDSRTDTQYF. The CDR3 bases are TGCGCCAGCAGCCCCCTCAGGTGGGACAGCCGCACAGATACGCAGTATTTT.

The gene calls are TRBV30 and TRBJ1-4, with 12 positions matching TRBD1. After removal of 3 bases from V and 8 bases from J, the junction contained 4 bases not matched to a gene. The CDR3 totals 14 residues. The germline CDR1 and CDR2 sequences are GTSNPN and SVGIG (reference sequence). The CDR3 sequence: CAWSQGQGAEKLFF. The DNA of the CDR3 is TGTGCCTGGAGCCAGGGACAGGGGGCGGAAAAACTGTTTTTT.

The genes are TRBV30 and TRBJ1-4; D perhaps matches TRBD1 (5 bases). This CDR3 has 15 amino acids. Germline V gene sequence: CDR1 GTSNPN, CDR2 SVGIG (reference sequence). The V and J ends lost 0 bases and 8 bases respectively, with 16 bases between them. The CDR3 here is CAWSVGLGWGEKLFF. The CDR3 DNA sequence: TGTGCCTGGAGTGTAGGGCTGGGGTGGGGCGAAAAACTGTTTTTT.

This clone was observed a few times. DNA for the CDR3: TGCGCCAGCAGCCTACAGAGCTCCTATAATTCACCCCTCCACTTT. This encodes CASSLQSSYNSPLHF. This chain joins TRBV4-3 and TRBJ1-6; the D is unclear. The CDR3 is made up of 15 amino acids. The germline V gene has CDR1 LGHNA and CDR2 YSLEER. Trimming removed 4 bases at V and 0 bases at J, with 7 bases between.

A note on this clone: The junction and the germline gene differ at one end; a read error may be behind it. The rearrangement links TRBV6-5 to TRBJ1-4; no firm D call. CDR3 size: 14 residues. Germline V CDR1 and CDR2: MNHEY, SVGAGI. CDR3 DNA: TGTACCAGCAGTAGGACCCGGAGGCGTGAAAAACTGTTTTTT. Protein sequence: CTSSRTRRREKLFF.

The CDR3 sequence: CASSYGTGTPPGEQYF. The CDR3 nucleotides are TGTGCCAGCAGTTATGGGACAGGAACTCCTCCCGGCGAGCAGTACTTC. This rearrangement joins TRBV6-6 to TRBJ2-7; TRBD1 matches 8 bases. Looked up from germline, CDR1 is MNHNY and CDR2 is SVGAGI (reference sequence). J lost 6 bases, V lost 3 bases, and 13 bases had no gene match. CDR3 length: 16 residues.

This sequence joins TRBV6-1 and TRBJ1-1, with D perhaps matching TRBD1 (6 bases). The CDR3 sequence is 16 residues long. In germline, CDR1 is MNHNS, CDR2 SASEGT. V was shortened by 2 bases and J by 3 bases, with 16 bases between the two germline ends. This CDR3 is CASSERVGGAHTEAFF. As DNA, the CDR3 is TGTGCCAGCAGTGAACGGGTTGGGGGGGCCCACACTGAAGCTTTCTTT.

V usage is TRBV4-1 and J usage is TRBJ2-3; D is possibly TRBD1 (5 bases). The ends were cut back, 3 bases at V and 4 bases at J, with 17 bases in the middle. CDR1 MGHRA and CDR2 YSYEKL come from the germline V gene. CDR3 size: 16 residues. The CDR3 region is CASSHPGAKSADTQYF. CDR3 sequence (DNA): TGCGCCAGCAGCCACCCTGGGGCAAAGAGTGCAGATACGCAGTATTTT.

The chain carries TRBV11-2 and TRBJ2-1, with D unresolved. CDR3 size: 15 residues. V lost 1 base and J lost 4, with 11 bases in between. Germline values: CDR1 SGHAT, CDR2 FQNNGV. The CDR3 coding sequence is TGTGCCAGCAGCTTAGGTAACGTACTATACAATGAGCAGTTCTTC. Translated: CASSLGNVLYNEQFF.

The V and J genes are TRBV25-1 and TRBJ1-4; D is possibly TRBD1 (5 bases). The CDR3 totals 14 residues. Germline CDR1 reads MGHDK; CDR2 reads SYGVNS. Trimming removed 3 bases at V and 8 bases at J, with 13 bases between. The CDR3 DNA follows: TGTGCCAGCAGTGATCAGCAGGGCCGGGAAAAACTGTTTTTT. Amino acids: CASSDQQGREKLFF. Using reference TRBV25-1 and TRBJ1-4 for the parts outside the CDR3, the full variable domain is EADIYQTPRYLVIGTGKKITLECSQTMGHDKMYWYQQDPGMELHLIHYSYGVNSTEKGDLSSESTVSRIRTEHFPLTLESARPSHTSQYLCASSDQQGREKLFFGSGTQLSVL.